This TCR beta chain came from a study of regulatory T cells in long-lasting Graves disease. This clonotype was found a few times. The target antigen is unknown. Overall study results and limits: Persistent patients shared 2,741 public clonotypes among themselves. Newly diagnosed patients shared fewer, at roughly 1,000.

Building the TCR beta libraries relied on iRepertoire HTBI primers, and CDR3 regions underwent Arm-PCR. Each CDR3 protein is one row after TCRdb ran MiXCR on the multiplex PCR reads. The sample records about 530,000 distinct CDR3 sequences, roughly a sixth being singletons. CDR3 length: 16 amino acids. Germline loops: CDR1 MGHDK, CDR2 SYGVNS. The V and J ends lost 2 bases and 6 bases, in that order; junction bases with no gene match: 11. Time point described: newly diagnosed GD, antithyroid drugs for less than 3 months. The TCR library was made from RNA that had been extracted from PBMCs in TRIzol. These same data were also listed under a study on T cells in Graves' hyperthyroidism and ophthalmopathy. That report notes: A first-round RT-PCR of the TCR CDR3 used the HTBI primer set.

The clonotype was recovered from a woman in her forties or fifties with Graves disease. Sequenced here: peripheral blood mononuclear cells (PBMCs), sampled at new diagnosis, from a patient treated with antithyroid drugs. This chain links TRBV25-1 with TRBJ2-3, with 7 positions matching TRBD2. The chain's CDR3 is CASSEGGVILGDTQYF. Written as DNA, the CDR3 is TGTGCCAGCAGTGAAGGGGGGGTAATTCTTGGGGATACGCAGTATTTT.